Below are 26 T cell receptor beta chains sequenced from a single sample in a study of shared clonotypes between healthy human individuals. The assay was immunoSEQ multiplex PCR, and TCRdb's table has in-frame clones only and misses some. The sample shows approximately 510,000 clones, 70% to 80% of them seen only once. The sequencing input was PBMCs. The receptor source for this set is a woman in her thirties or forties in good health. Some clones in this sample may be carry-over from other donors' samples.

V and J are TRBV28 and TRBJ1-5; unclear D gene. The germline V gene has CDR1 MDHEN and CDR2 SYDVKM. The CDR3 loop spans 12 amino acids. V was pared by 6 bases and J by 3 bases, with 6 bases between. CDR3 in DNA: TGTGCCAGCAGATCCGACAATCAGCCCCAGCATTTT. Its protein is CASRSDNQPQHF.

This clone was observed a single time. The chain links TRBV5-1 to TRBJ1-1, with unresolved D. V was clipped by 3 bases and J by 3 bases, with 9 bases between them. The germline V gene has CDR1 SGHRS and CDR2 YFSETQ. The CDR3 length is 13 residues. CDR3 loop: CASSSTPDTEAFF. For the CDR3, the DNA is TGCGCCAGCAGCTCAACGCCGGACACTGAAGCTTTCTTT.

The CDR3 here is CASSGSLEQFF. CDR3 bases: TGTGCCAGTAGCGGGAGCCTTGAGCAGTTCTTC. The V and J genes are TRBV19 and TRBJ2-1; the D gene is possibly TRBD2 (6 bases). This CDR3 is 11 amino acids long. Looked up from germline, CDR1 is LNHDA and CDR2 is SQIVND (reference sequence). V gave up 6 bases and J gave up 9 bases, with 9 bases separating them.

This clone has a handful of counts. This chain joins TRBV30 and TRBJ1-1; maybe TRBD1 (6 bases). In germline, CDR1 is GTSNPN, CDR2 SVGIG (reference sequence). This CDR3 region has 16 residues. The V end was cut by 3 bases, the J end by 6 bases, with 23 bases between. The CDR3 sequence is CAWRGRGQRDVAEAFF. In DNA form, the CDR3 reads TGTGCCTGGAGAGGCAGGGGCCAACGCGACGTCGCTGAAGCTTTCTTT.

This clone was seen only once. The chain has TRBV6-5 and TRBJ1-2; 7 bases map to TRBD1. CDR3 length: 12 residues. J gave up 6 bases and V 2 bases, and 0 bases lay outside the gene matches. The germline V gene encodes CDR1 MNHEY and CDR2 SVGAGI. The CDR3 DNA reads TGTGCCAGCAGTTACAGGGGGCATGGCTACACCTTC. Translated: CASSYRGHGYTF.

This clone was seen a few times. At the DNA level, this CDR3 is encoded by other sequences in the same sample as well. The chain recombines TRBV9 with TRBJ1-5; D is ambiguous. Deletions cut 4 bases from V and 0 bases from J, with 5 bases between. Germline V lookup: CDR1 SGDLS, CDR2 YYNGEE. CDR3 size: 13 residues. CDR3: CASSSDSNQPQHF. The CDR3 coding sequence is TGTGCCAGCAGCTCAGATAGCAATCAGCCCCAGCATTTT.

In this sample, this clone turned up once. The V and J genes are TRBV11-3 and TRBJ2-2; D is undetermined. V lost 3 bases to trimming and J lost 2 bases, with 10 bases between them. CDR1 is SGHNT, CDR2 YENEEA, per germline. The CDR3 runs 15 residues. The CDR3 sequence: CASSFGRVNTGELFF. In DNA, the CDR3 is TGTGCCAGCAGCTTCGGCAGAGTAAACACCGGGGAGCTGTTTTTT.

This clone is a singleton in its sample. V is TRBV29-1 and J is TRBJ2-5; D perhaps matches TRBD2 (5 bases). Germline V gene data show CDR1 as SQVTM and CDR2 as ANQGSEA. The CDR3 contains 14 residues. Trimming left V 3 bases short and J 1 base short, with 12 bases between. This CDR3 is CSVDAGWAQETQYF. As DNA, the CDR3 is TGCAGCGTTGACGCGGGTTGGGCCCAAGAGACCCAGTACTTC.

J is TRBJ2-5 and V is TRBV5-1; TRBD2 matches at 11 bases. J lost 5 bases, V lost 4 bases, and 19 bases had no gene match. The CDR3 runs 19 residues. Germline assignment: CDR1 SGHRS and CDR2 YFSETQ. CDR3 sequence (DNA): TGCGCCAGCAGCCCGGAAGGTAGCGGGAGGGCCGGGGACTGGGAGACCCAGTACTTC. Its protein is CASSPEGSGRAGDWETQYF.

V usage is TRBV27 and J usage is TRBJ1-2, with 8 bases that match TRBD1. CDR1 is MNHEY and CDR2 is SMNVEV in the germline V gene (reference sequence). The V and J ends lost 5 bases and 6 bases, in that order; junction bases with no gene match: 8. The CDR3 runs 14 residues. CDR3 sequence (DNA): TGTGCCAGCAGTGATGGACAGGGATATCATGGCTACACCTTC. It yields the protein CASSDGQGYHGYTF.

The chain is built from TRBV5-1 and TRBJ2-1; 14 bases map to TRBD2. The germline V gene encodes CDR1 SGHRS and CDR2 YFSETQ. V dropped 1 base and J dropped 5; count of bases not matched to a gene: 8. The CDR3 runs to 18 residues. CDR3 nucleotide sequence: TGCGCCAGCAGCTTGATTCGGACTAGCGGGAGGAATAACAATGAGCAGTTCTTC. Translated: CASSLIRTSGRNNNEQFF.

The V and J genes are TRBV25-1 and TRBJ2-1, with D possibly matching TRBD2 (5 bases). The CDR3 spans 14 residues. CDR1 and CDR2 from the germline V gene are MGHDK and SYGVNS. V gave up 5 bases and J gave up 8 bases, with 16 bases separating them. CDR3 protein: CASSQAPGGDEQFF. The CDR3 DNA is TGTGCCAGCAGTCAGGCCCCCGGAGGTGATGAGCAGTTCTTC.

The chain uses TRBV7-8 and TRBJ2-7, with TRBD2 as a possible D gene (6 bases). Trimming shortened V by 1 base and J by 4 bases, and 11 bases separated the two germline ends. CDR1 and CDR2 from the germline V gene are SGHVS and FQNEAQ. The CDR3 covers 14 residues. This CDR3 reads CASSLESSVYEQYF. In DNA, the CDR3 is TGTGCCAGCAGCTTAGAATCTAGCGTGTACGAGCAGTACTTC. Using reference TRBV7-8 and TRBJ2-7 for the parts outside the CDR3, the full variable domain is GAGVSQSPRYKVAKRGQDVALRCDPISGHVSLFWYQQALGQGPEFLTYFQNEAQLDKSGLPSDRFFAERPEGSVSTLKIQRTQQEDSAVYLCASSLESSVYEQYFGPGTRLTVT.

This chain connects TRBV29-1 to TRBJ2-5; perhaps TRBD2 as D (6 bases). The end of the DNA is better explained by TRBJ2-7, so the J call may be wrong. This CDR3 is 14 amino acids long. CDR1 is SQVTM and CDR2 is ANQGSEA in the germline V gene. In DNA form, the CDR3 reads TGCAGCGTTGGACGGGGGAGTCCCTCCTACGAGCAGTACTTC. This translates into CSVGRGSPSYEQYF.

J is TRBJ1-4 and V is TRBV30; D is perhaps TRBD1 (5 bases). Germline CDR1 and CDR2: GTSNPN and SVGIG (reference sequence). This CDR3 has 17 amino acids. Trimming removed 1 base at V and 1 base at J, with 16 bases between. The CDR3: CAWSATRLGLTNEKLFF. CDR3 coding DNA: TGTGCCTGGAGTGCCACCCGTTTGGGGCTAACTAATGAAAAACTGTTTTTT.

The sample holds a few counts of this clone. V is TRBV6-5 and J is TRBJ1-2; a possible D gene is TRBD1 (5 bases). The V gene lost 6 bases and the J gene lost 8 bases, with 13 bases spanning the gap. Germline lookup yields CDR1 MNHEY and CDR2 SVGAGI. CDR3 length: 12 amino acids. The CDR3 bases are TGTGCCAGCAGCCAGGGACGACTCGGCTACACCTTC. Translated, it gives CASSQGRLGYTF.

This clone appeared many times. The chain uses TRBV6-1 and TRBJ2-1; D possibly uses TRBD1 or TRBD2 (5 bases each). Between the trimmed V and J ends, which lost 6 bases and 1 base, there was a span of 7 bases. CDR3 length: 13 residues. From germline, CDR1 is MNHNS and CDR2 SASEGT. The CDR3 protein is CASRGDSYNEQFF. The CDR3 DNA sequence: TGTGCCAGCAGGGGGGATTCCTACAATGAGCAGTTCTTC.

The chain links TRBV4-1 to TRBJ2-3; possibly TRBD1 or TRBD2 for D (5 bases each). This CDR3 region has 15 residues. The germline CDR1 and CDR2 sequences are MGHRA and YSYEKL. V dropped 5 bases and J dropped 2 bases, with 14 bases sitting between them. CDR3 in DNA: TGCGCCAGCAGCGCCACCGGGACGAACACAGATACGCAGTATTTT. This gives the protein CASSATGTNTDTQYF.

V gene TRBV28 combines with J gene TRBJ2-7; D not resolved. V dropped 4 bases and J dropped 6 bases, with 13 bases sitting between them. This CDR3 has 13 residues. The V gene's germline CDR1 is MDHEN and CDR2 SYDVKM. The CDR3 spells CASSSRQRREQYF. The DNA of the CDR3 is TGTGCCAGCAGTTCCCGACAACGGCGCGAGCAGTACTTC.

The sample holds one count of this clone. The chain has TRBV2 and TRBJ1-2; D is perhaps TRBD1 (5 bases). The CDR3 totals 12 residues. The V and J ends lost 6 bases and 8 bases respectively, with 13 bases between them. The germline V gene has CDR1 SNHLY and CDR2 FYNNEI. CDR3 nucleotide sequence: TGTGCCAGCAGGGCGGGGGTGTTGGGCTACACCTTC. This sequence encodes CASRAGVLGYTF.

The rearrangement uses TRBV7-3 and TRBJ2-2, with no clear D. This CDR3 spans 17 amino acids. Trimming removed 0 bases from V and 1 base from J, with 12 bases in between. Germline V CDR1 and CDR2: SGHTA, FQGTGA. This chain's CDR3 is CASSLTPEYLNTGELFF. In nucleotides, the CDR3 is TGTGCCAGCAGCTTAACCCCGGAGTACTTGAACACCGGGGAGCTGTTTTTT.

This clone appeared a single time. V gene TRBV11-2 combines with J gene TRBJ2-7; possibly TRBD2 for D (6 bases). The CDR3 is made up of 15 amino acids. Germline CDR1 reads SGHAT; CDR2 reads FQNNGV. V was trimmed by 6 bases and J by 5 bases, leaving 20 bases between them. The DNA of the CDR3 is TGTGCCAGCAGACAACCGGGAGTAGGCGTCCACGAGCAGTACTTC. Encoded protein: CASRQPGVGVHEQYF.

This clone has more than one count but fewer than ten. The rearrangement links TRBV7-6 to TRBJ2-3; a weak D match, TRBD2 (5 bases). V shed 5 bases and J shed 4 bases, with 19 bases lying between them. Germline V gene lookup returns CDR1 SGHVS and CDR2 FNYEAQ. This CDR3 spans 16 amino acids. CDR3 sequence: CASSGDAGPKADTQYF. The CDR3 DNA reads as TGTGCCAGCAGCGGAGATGCGGGCCCAAAGGCAGATACGCAGTATTTT.

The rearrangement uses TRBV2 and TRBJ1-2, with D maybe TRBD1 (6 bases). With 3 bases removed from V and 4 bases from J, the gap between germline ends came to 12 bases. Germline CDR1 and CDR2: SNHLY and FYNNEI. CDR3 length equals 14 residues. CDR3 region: CASSEGAGTYGYTF. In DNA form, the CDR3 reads TGTGCCAGCAGTGAGGGGGCAGGGACCTATGGCTACACCTTC.

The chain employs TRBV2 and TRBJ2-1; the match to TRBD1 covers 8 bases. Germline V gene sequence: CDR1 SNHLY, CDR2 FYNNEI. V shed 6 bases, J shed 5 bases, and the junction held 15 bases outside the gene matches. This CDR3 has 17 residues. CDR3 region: CASRGQGDRDLHNEQFF. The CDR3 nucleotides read TGTGCCAGCAGAGGACAGGGAGATCGGGACCTCCACAATGAGCAGTTCTTC.

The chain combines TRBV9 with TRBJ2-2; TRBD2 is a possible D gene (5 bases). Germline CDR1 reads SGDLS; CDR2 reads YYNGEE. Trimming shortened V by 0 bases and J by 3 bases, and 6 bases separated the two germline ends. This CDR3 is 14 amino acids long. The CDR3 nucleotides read TGTGCCAGCAGCGTAGGGCGGGACACCGGGGAGCTGTTTTTT. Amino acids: CASSVGRDTGELFF.